This T cell receptor delta chain was captured by sequencing in a study of gamma-delta chains in newborns, infants, children. Study details: Microbial exposure reportedly drives polyclonal innate γδ T cell expansion after birth.

On this clone: The junction and the germline gene differ at one end; a read error may be behind it.

This CDR3 comprises 19 residues. CDR1 and CDR2 (germline): GEAIGNYY, EKD. TCRdb redid the clone calls on the reads with CATT. The sample records roughly 5,000 delta-chain clones, approximately 3.6% being singletons. The sequence derives from a child who was a newborn, infant or young child, either healthy, febrile or measles-vaccinated (not recorded which). The chain carries TRDV2 and TRDJ3; TRDD3 matches at 8 bases. Sequenced sample: blood. The CDR3 loop is CACDVTGGPSSWDIRQMFF. The CDR3 DNA follows: TGTGCCTGTGACGTTACTGGGGGGCCTAGCTCCTGGGACATCCGACAGATGTTTTTC.